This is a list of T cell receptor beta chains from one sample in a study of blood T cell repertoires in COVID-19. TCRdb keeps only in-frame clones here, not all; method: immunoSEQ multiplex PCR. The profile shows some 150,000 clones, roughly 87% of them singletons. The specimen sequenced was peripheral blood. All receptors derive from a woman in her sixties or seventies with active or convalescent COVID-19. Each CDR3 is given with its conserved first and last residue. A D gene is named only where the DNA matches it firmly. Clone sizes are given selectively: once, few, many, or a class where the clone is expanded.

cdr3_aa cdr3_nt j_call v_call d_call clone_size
CASSQEGQGNEKLFF TGTGCCAGCAGCCAAGAGGGTCAGGGGAATGAAAAACTGTTTTTT TRBJ1-4 TRBV4-2 - -
CASSFSLATNEKLFF TGTGCCAGCAGCTTTAGTTTAGCAACTAATGAAAAACTGTTTTTT TRBJ1-4 TRBV5-4 - -
CASSLGGTGEGGNQPQHF TGTGCCAGCAGCTTAGGAGGAACAGGGGAAGGAGGCAATCAGCCCCAGCATTTT TRBJ1-5 TRBV7-9 TRBD1 few
CASRSNEETQYF TGTGCCAGCAGGTCTAATGAAGAGACCCAGTACTTC TRBJ2-5 TRBV2 - -
CASSPGGGTEAFF TGTGCCAGCAGCCCCGGGGGGGGGACTGAAGCTTTCTTT TRBJ1-1 TRBV3-1/TRBV3-2 - -
CASSLGGGAEAFF TGTGCCAGCAGTTTAGGCGGCGGGGCTGAAGCTTTCTTT TRBJ1-1 TRBV27 - -
CASSLAALANYGYTF TGTGCCAGCAGCTTAGCAGCATTAGCTAACTATGGCTACACCTTC TRBJ1-2 TRBV7-9 - once
CASSQADRGSTEAFF TGCGCCAGCAGCCAAGCTGACAGGGGATCAACTGAAGCTTTCTTT TRBJ1-1 TRBV4-1 TRBD1 once
CASSYSEGTGEQYF TGTGCCAGCAGTTATTCTGAGGGTACGGGCGAGCAGTACTTC TRBJ2-7 TRBV7-2 - once
CASSQGLPNEQFF TGCGCCAGCAGCCAAGGACTTCCCAATGAGCAGTTCTTC TRBJ2-1 TRBV4-3 - -
CASSLWGQGLNTEAFF TGTGCCAGCAGCTTATGGGGACAGGGCCTGAACACTGAAGCTTTCTTT TRBJ1-1 TRBV7-2 TRBD1 -
CASSSSGQGTDTQYF TGTGCCAGCAGCTCTTCCGGGCAGGGGACAGATACGCAGTATTTT TRBJ2-3 TRBV7-2 - -
CAWSTQADTEAFF TGTGCCTGGAGTACACAGGCCGACACTGAAGCTTTCTTT TRBJ1-1 TRBV30 - -
CASSYRDRENYGYTF TGTGCCAGCAGCTACCGGGACAGAGAAAACTATGGCTACACCTTC TRBJ1-2 TRBV5-6 TRBD1 -
CASSPRTSGGETQYF TGTGCCAGCAGCCCCCGGACTAGCGGAGGAGAGACCCAGTACTTC TRBJ2-5 TRBV3-1/TRBV3-2 TRBD2 -
CASTLSASGTYEQYF TGTGCCAGTACCTTATCGGCTAGCGGCACCTACGAGCAGTACTTC TRBJ2-7 TRBV19 TRBD2 -
CASSLVAGGPDTQYF TGTGCCAGCAGCTTAGTAGCGGGGGGGCCGGATACGCAGTATTTT TRBJ2-3 TRBV7-9 TRBD2 -